Listed here is a single T cell receptor (beta chain). Its antigen remains unknown. TCRdb re-called the reads with MiXCR, one entry per CDR3 protein. The sample has about 770,000 distinct CDR3 sequences, under 35% seen once. The data are from a study of T cell repertoires in cytomegalovirus infection. The CDR3 runs 17 residues. Trimming left V 4 bases short and J 2 bases short, with 18 bases between. Germline assignment: CDR1 SGHVT and CDR2 SQSDAQ. The sample was cultured CD8+ T cells from PBMCs, taken from culture after CMV antigen stimulation. The sequence was collected from a human donor in good health (CMV status not recorded). Some clones in this sample may be carry-over from other donors' samples. The chain joins TRBV7-4 to TRBJ1-3; D not resolved. For the CDR3, the DNA is TGTGCCAGCAGCTCCGGGCCGGGAGTCCACCCTGGAAACACCATATATTTT. It yields the protein CASSSGPGVHPGNTIYF.